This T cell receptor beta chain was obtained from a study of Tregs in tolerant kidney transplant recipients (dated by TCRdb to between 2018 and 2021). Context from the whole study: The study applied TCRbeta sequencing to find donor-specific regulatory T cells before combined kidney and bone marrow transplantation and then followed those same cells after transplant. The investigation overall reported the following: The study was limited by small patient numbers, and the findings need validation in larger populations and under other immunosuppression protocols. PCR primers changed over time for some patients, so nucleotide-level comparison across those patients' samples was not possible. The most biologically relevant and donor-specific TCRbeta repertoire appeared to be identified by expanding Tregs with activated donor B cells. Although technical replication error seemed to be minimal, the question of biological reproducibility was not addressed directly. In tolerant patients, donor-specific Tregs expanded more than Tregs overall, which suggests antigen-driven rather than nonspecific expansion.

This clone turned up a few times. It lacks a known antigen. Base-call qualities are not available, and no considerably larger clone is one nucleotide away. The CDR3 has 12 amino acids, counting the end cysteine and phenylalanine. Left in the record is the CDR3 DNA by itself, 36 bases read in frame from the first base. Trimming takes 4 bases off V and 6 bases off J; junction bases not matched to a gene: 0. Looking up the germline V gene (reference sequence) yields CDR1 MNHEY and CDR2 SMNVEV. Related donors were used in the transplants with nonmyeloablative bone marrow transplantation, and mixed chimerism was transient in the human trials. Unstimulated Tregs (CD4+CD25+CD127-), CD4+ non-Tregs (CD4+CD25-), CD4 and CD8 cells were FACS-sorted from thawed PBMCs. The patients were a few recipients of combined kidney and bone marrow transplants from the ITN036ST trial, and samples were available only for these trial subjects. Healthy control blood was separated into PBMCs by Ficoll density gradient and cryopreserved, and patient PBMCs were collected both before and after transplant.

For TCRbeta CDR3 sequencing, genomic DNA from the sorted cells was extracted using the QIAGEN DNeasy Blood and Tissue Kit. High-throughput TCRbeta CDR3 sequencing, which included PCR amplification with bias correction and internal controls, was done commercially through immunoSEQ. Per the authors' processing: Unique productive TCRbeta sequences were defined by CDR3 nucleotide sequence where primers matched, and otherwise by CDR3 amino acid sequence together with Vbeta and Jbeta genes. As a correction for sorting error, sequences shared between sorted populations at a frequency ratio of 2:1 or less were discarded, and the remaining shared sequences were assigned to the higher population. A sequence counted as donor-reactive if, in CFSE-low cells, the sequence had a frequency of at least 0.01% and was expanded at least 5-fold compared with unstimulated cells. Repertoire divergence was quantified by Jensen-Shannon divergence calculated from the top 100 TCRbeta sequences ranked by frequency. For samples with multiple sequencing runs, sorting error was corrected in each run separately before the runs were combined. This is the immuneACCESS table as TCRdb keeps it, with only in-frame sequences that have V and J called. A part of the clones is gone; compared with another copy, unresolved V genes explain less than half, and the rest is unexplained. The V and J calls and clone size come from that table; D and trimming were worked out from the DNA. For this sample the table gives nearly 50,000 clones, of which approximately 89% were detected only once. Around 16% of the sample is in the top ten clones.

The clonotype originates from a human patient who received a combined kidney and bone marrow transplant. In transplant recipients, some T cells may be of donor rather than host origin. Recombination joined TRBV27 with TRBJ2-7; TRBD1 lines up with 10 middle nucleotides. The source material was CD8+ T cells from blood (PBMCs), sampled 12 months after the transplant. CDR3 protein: CASSWTGGEQYF. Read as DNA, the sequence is TGTGCCAGCAGTTGGACAGGGGGCGAGCAGTACTTC.